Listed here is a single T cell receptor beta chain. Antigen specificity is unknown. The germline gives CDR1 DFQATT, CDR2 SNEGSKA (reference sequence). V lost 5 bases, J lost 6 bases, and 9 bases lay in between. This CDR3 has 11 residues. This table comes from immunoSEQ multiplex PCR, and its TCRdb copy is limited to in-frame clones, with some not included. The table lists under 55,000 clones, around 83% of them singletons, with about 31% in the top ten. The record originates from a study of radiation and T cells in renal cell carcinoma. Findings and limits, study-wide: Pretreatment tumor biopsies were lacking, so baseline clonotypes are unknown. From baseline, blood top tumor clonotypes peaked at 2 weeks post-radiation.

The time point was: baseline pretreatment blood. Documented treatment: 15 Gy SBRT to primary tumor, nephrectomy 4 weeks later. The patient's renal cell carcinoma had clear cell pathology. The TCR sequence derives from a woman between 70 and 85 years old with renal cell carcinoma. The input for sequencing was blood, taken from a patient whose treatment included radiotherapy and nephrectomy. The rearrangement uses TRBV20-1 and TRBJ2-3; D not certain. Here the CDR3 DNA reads TGCAGTGCTCCAATGTACGATACGCAGTATTTT. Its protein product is CSAPMYDTQYF.